The rows below give T cell receptor beta chains drawn from one sample of a study of human T cells and chemical hapten exposure. Each CDR3 protein is one row after TCRdb ran MiXCR on the RACE reads. This sample has a few hundred thousand distinct CDR3 sequences, with approximately 5.1% found just once. The source material was whole blood, sampled in connection with sensitization to the hapten diphenylcyclopropenone (DPC). The receptors stem from a woman between 45 and 65 years old with alopecia areata. Some clones in this sample may be carry-over from other donors' samples. The CDR3 runs from the conserved cysteine through the conserved F or W. The D gene is left open where the match is weak. Rows give clone size only sometimes, using once, few, many, or a class for an expanded clone.

v_gene	abundance	j_gene	d_gene	CDR3nt	CDR3aa
TRBV5-1	many	TRBJ1-1	TRBD1	TGCGCCAGCAGGGGACAGGGGGTTACTGAAGCTTTCTTT	CASRGQGVTEAFF
TRBV20-1	NA	TRBJ2-7	NA	TGCAGTGGGAACGGGCTAGCGCACTCCTACGAGCAGTACTTC	CSGNGLAHSYEQYF
TRBV30	NA	TRBJ2-3	TRBD2	TGTGCCTGGAGTCCCCTAGCGGGAGGGCCGCATACGCAGTATTTT	CAWSPLAGGPHTQYF
TRBV6-1	many	TRBJ2-5	NA	TGTGCCAGCGGTGATCTGCAAGAGACCCAGTACTTC	CASGDLQETQYF
TRBV29-1	many	TRBJ1-2	NA	TGCAGCGTTGAATCCTTGGACAGCTCCTATGGCTACACCTTC	CSVESLDSSYGYTF
TRBV6-5	many	TRBJ2-2	TRBD2	TGTGCCAGCAGCCGACCGGGACTAGCCAGCACCGGGGAGCTGTTTTTT	CASSRPGLASTGELFF
TRBV18	many	TRBJ1-4	NA	TGTGCCAGCTCACCCCCGGGTAGGATTGGAGAAAAACTGTTTTTT	CASSPPGRIGEKLFF
TRBV6-5	few	TRBJ2-1	TRBD2	TGTGCCAGCAGTTACGGGACTAGTCGGAGCAATGAGCAGTTCTTC	CASSYGTSRSNEQFF
TRBV6-1	many	TRBJ2-5	TRBD2	TGTGCCAGCAGTGACATCCCCGGGACTAGCGGGGGAGGGACCCAGTACTTC	CASSDIPGTSGGGTQYF
TRBV11-2	many	TRBJ1-2	NA	TGTGCCAGCAGCTTAGATAATGGCTATGGCTACACCTTC	CASSLDNGYGYTF
TRBV5-1	many	TRBJ2-7	NA	TGCGCCAGCAGCTTGGCTCCCGCATTCTCCTACGAGCAGTACTTC	CASSLAPAFSYEQYF
TRBV12-3/TRBV12-4	many	TRBJ1-5	NA	TGTGCCAGCAGCTTAACGGGTAGCAATCAGCCCCAGCATTTT	CASSLTGSNQPQHF
TRBV12-3/TRBV12-4	few	TRBJ1-2	NA	TGTGCCAGCAGTTTCCCCGGGGTAGACTATGGCTACACCTTC	CASSFPGVDYGYTF
TRBV15	many	TRBJ2-3	TRBD1	TGTGCCACCAGCAGCCGGACAGGGGAGGGGGATACGCAGTATTTT	CATSSRTGEGDTQYF
TRBV20-1	few	TRBJ2-3	NA	TGCAGTGCTAGAGATTACGAGCGGGTCGGCACAGATACGCAGTATTTT	CSARDYERVGTDTQYF
TRBV11-2	NA	TRBJ2-1	TRBD2	TGTGCCAGCAGCTTATCCGGGAGGGGTTTAAATGAGCAGTTCTTC	CASSLSGRGLNEQFF
TRBV5-4	many	TRBJ1-2	NA	TGTGCCAGCAGCTTGCAGGGGAGAGAAGGCTACACCTTC	CASSLQGREGYTF
TRBV20-1	NA	TRBJ2-7	TRBD1	TGCAGTGCTAGACGGACAGGGTTCTACGAGCAGTACTTC	CSARRTGFYEQYF
TRBV6-2/TRBV6-3	NA	TRBJ2-3	NA	TGTGCCAGCAGTTATCTCGGAGATACGCAGTATTTT	CASSYLGDTQYF
TRBV30	few	TRBJ2-1	NA	TGTGCTCTGATCCAGGACGTCCCGAGGTACAATGAGCAGTTCTTC	CALIQDVPRYNEQFF
TRBV12-3/TRBV12-4	many	TRBJ1-1	NA	TGTGCCAGCAGGGGTCTGGACACTGAAGCTTTCTTT	CASRGLDTEAFF
TRBV24-1	many	TRBJ1-5	NA	TGTGCCACCAGCCGGACTGACAATCAGCCCCAGCATTTT	CATSRTDNQPQHF
TRBV5-1	few	TRBJ1-1	NA	TGCGCCAGCGGACAGTATGAGTCCACTGAAGCTTTCTTT	CASGQYESTEAFF
TRBV12-3/TRBV12-4	few	TRBJ1-1	TRBD1	TGTGCCAGCAGTTTAGGGACAGGGTTTGCTGAAGCTTTCTTT	CASSLGTGFAEAFF
TRBV24-1	many	TRBJ2-3	NA	TGTGCCACCAGTGATTTCACAGATACGCAGTATTTT	CATSDFTDTQYF
TRBV5-6	few	TRBJ2-1	TRBD1	TGTGCCAGCAGCACAGGGACAGGGAACAATGAGCAGTTCTTC	CASSTGTGNNEQFF
TRBV27	many	TRBJ1-2	NA	TGTGCCAGCAGTTATTCGGGACGGTCATATGGCTACACCTTC	CASSYSGRSYGYTF
TRBV29-1	many	TRBJ2-1	NA	TGCAGCGCCAACGTCAGCCCGTCCTACAATGAGCAGTTCTTC	CSANVSPSYNEQFF
TRBV13	few	TRBJ2-1	TRBD2	TGTGCCAGCAGCCGCGGGAGCGATGAGCAGTTCTTC	CASSRGSDEQFF
TRBV2	many	TRBJ2-1	TRBD2	TGTGCCAGCAGAGACACTAGCGGGGGGCGGAATGAGCAGTTCTTC	CASRDTSGGRNEQFF
TRBV7-9	few	TRBJ2-3	NA	TGTGCCAGCAGCCCCAGGCGGGGGGGACAGGAGTCCCGAACGCAGTATTTT	CASSPRRGGQESRTQYF
TRBV20-1	many	TRBJ2-7	TRBD1	TGCAGTGCAATCACCGGGACAGCTCCCTACGAGCAGTACTTC	CSAITGTAPYEQYF
TRBV20-1	many	TRBJ1-3	NA	TGCAGTGCTAGCCCCAGGAGCTCTGGAAACACCATATATTTT	CSASPRSSGNTIYF
TRBV7-9	NA	TRBJ1-3	NA	TGTGCCCTCCCGGCACCACGACGCGACACCATATATTTT	CALPAPRRDTIYF
TRBV7-3	many	TRBJ1-1	NA	TGTGCCAGCAGCTTGTCAGGGAGCAACACTGAAGCTTTCTTT	CASSLSGSNTEAFF
TRBV4-2	many	TRBJ2-7	TRBD2	TGTGCCAGCAGCCCGCCTAGCGGGAGGGCCTGCGAGCAGTACTTC	CASSPPSGRACEQYF
TRBV28	many	TRBJ2-1	TRBD2	TGTGCCGCGGGAGACGGTAGTTGGAATGAGCAGTTCTTC	CAAGDGSWNEQFF
TRBV9	medium-sized	TRBJ1-1	NA	TGTGCCAGCAGCGTAGGAGTGGGCTGGGGCACTGAAGCTTTCTTT	CASSVGVGWGTEAFF
TRBV5-1	many	TRBJ1-6	TRBD1	TGCGCCAGCAGCCTGGACGGGACAGTGTATAATTCACCCCTCCACTTT	CASSLDGTVYNSPLHF
TRBV4-1	many	TRBJ1-1	NA	TGCGCCAGCAGTTTTGAGCGGGGCACTGAAGCTTTCTTT	CASSFERGTEAFF
TRBV28	few	TRBJ1-4	NA	TGTGCCAGCAGCCTAGGGGGTCCCTCTAATGAAAAACTGTTTTTT	CASSLGGPSNEKLFF
TRBV13	few	TRBJ1-1	NA	TGTGCCAGCAGCTTAGGCTCGGGGGCAGGGGCTGAAGCTTTCTTT	CASSLGSGAGAEAFF
TRBV2	few	TRBJ2-3	NA	TGTGCCAGCACCGAGAAAGTAACAGATACGCAGTATTTT	CASTEKVTDTQYF
TRBV6-5	many	TRBJ1-1	NA	TGTGCCAGCATGGACACTGAAGCTTTCTTT	CASMDTEAFF
TRBV7-2	NA	TRBJ2-7	NA	TGTGCCAGCAGCTTAGCCTACTACGAGCAGTACTTC	CASSLAYYEQYF
TRBV11-2	NA	TRBJ2-5	TRBD1	TGTGCCAGCAGCTTCGGACAGGGGTACCAAGAGACCCAGTACTTC	CASSFGQGYQETQYF
TRBV20-1	few	TRBJ2-6	TRBD1	TGCAGTGCTGGGGGACAGGGGAGGGCCAACGTCCTGACTTTC	CSAGGQGRANVLTF
TRBV7-2	many	TRBJ1-4	NA	TGTGCCAGCAGCTTATTTAGGGGGGCGGGTAATGAAAAACTGTTTTTT	CASSLFRGAGNEKLFF
TRBV2	many	TRBJ1-2	NA	TGTGCCAGCAGAGCAGGCCTGGAGGGCTACACCTTC	CASRAGLEGYTF
TRBV7-6	many	TRBJ2-7	TRBD1	TGTGCCAGCAGCGTAGGGACAGGGTTCACCTACGAGCAGTACTTC	CASSVGTGFTYEQYF
TRBV10-3	many	TRBJ2-1	NA	TGTGCCGCCTCCTCGACCGAAAACAATGAGCAGTTCTTC	CAASSTENNEQFF
TRBV7-6	few	TRBJ2-4	NA	TGTGCCAGCAGCGCGGGGTTCACGGGGAACATTCAGTACTTC	CASSAGFTGNIQYF